This T cell receptor beta chain was documented in a study of blood T cells in healthy people across ages (dated by TCRdb to between 2014 and 2017). Context from the whole study: In model experiments, roughly one uniquely barcoded TCR beta cDNA molecule per two T cells was captured by template switching. Donors of different ages were randomly distributed across sequencing lanes to avoid experimental bias. Using the same blood draw, the study looked at two additional independent replicas of 1 million unique cDNA reads for two donors, one aged 18 to 29 and the other aged 80 or older. Donors were grouped into four age groups: young (average approximately 16 years), middle-aged (around 39), aged (roughly 67) and long-lived (about 89). To track age-related changes in TCR beta repertoire diversity, the study relied on deep sequencing normalized with unique cDNA molecular identifiers.

Germline trimming amounts to 4 bases on V and 4 bases on J, with 5 as the count of junction bases outside the gene matches. From the cysteine up to the phenylalanine, the CDR3 has a length of 13 residues. CDR3 DNA only is kept here, 39 bases in frame from base 1. CDR1 and CDR2, per the germline V gene, are SQVTM and ANQGSEA. The library was made by 5' RACE. The second PCR ran for roughly 7 to 11 cycles and used a J-beta primer mix along with a sample-barcoded 5' primer. Each TCR beta cDNA molecule received a unique molecular identifier from a template-switch 5' adaptor carrying 12 random nucleotides. At least 2.5 million CDR3-containing paired-end reads were obtained from each sample. All of the RNA was converted into first-strand cDNA using the Mint cDNA synthesis kit, with a TRBC-specific oligonucleotide serving as the primer. All cDNA was treated with uracil-DNA glycosylase and then went through a first 18-cycle PCR with the universal primers M1SS and BC2_uni_R. From the authors' description of their analysis: Each sample was normalized by randomly selecting 1 million high-quality reads, each carrying a distinct molecular identifier. Instead of being binned into consensus sequences, reads that shared molecular identifiers were thrown out. CDR3 identification, clonotype clustering and error correction used MiTCR with a Q25 quality threshold and the strictest error-elimination algorithm. A nonparametric unseen species model with Euler transformation was used to estimate lower-bound total TCR beta diversity. TCRdb handled the public reads itself, with Q25 trimming in fastp and clone calling in MiXCR, and kept productive beta chains. CDR3 protein sequences are deduplicated, and each keeps its most common genes and DNA. TCRdb's processing, not the study's, gives the V and J calls here. In all, the sample holds 1.5 million to 2 million distinct CDR3 sequences, and about two fifths of those were seen once. More than 20% of the sample is held by the ten biggest clonotypes.

The full study reports these points: Because donor CMV infection status was unknown, age-related changes in expanded clonotypes were potentially confounded. The long-lived group showed more naive CD4+ T cells, fewer expanded clones and increased TCR diversity than the aged group, suggesting age selection. There was a strong correlation between observed TCR beta diversity and the percentage of naive T cells measured by flow cytometry. Conclusive comparison of naive and antigen-experienced compartments was prevented by the profiling of bulk unsorted PBMCs. Total diversity estimates from one million sequenced T cells were considered lower bounds and underestimates. Observed TCR beta diversity per million T cells fell roughly linearly with age, and a significant reduction was already apparent by age roughly 40.

Systemically healthy Caucasian individuals from Russia, 35 to 50 in total and aged 6 to 90 years, were included as donors. Roughly 11 milliliters of peripheral blood were drawn from each donor into EDTA-treated Vacutainer tubes. Ficoll-Paque density-gradient centrifugation was used to isolate PBMCs, with at least 6.5 million per sample. Trizol reagent was used to extract total RNA from PBMCs, with at least 5 micrograms per sample. For every donor, flow cytometry on a PBMC aliquot measured the percentage of naive CD45RAhigh/CD27high T cells. This clonotype was detected only a few times. Its antigen remains unidentified. No base qualities exist here, and no much larger clone lies one base off it.

The receptor was isolated from a human donor in good health. The chain uses TRBV29-1 and TRBJ1-2; TRBD1 agrees with 8 junctional bases. The sequenced sample was blood. The DNA sequence follows: TGCAGCGTTGGGACAGGGTTGTTCTATGGCTACACCTTC. It translates as CSVGTGLFYGYTF.